This T cell receptor (beta chain) was identified during a study of T cells in Graves' hyperthyroidism and ophthalmopathy (dated by TCRdb to between 2018 and 2020). The study in broad terms: Peripheral blood was sampled at the time of initial diagnosis, prior to any treatment. A discovery cohort of about a hundred patients, roughly 40 with Graves' ophthalmopathy and fewer than 65 with stable Graves' hyperthyroidism, was used to find distinguishing TCR V-J signatures. Whether ophthalmopathy could be predicted prospectively was tested in an independent validation cohort made up of under 20 hyperthyroidism patients plus 17 patients who later progressed to ophthalmopathy. The 75 to 100 discovery patients were divided at random into training and test sets in a 7:3 ratio. In several Graves' hyperthyroidism patients, the study also compared T-cell repertoires from thyroid tissue with T-cell repertoires from blood. After sampling, hyperthyroidism patients received methimazole starting at 30 mg daily, and ophthalmopathy patients received high-dose intravenous methylprednisolone. The paper reports TCR Vbeta CDR3 sequencing of roughly 140 peripheral blood samples: approximately 41 ophthalmopathy, under 80 hyperthyroidism and around 17 progressor patients.

The paper's findings and limits, for the study overall: No statistical method was used to set the sample size in advance, and investigators knew the group allocation. Most expanded thyroid clonotypes (frequency above 0.001) were also detected in blood, a finding suggesting that blood repertoires may reflect thyroid immune responses. In validation, the model predicted progression to ophthalmopathy a median of roughly 6.2 months before onset, with approximately 71% sensitivity and about 75% specificity. Ophthalmopathy was separated from stable hyperthyroidism by a 13 V-J signature model, with approximately 86% sensitivity and 81% to 82% specificity obtained in cross-validation and 80%/75% obtained in testing.

The germline V gene sets CDR1 to SQVTM and CDR2 to ANQGSEA. The CDR3 is made up of 12 amino acids, end residues included. This entry keeps only the CDR3 DNA: 36 bases, framed from base 1. V was cut back by 6 bases and J by 1 base, leaving a gap of 9 bases between them. Concerning this clonotype itself: What antigen it recognizes has not been identified. Since a much larger clone is just one base distant, this may be a read error. The CDR3 does not end in the conserved phenylalanine or tryptophan, so this is likely a read error.

The TCR beta CDR3 regions were amplified from the RNA transcripts. The TCR CDR3 was subjected to a first round of RT-PCR using the HTBI primer set and the Qiagen OneStep RT-PCR kit. Libraries were constructed in a second round of multiplex PCR, after which size selection and purification were carried out. Paired-end sequencing of the libraries was performed with 100 bp reads on an Illumina HiSeq2000. Regarding the original processing steps: SOAPnuke was used to process the raw data, removing reads that contained adapters or uncalled bases, had a mean Phred below 15, or lacked an exact match to the constant primer or identifier. COPE v1.2.5 was used to merge high-quality paired reads, and clonotypes were defined as unique nucleotide sequences. MiTCR v1.1 was used to align the clonotypes against IMGT TRBV, TRBD and TRBJ reference segments. Only V-J combinations with frequency above 0.0001, covering 99% to 99.2% of repertoires, were analysed. A TCS score was defined as the ratio of F50 (clonal expansion) to E x V (chaos), with BLOSUM62-based TCRdist applied between CDR3 peptides within each V-J. Welch's t-statistics and random forest reduced roughly 500 V-J features to roughly 13, which were used in a naive Bayes classifier (R e1071). TCRdb trimmed public reads at Q25 via fastp, called clones via MiXCR and kept in-frame beta chains. Each CDR3 protein gets just one entry, which takes the most common genes and DNA from the rows behind it. Clone size and V and J calls follow TCRdb, not the original study. The sample table records fewer than 350,000 distinct CDR3 sequences; around 15% of these occur just once. Of the sample, under 35% falls within the top ten clones.

Hyperthyroidism patients were aged 18 to 65 years and newly diagnosed, with disease duration of less than 2 months. Patients with uncontrolled infections, other autoimmune diseases, pregnancy or lactation were excluded. Diagnoses relied on clinical symptoms, serum thyroxine and TRAb, thyroid ultrasound and orbital computed tomography. Blood from progressor patients was collected at the time of first diagnosis with hyperthyroidism, before any ophthalmopathy symptoms had appeared. PBMCs were separated from under 12 ml of fresh peripheral blood using Ficoll-Paque density gradient centrifugation. Progressor patients were defined as those initially diagnosed with Graves' hyperthyroidism in whom ophthalmopathy developed during follow-up. Trizol reagent was used to extract total RNA, and RNA quality was then checked on an Agilent 2100 Bioanalyzer.

The clonotype originates from a woman between 45 and 60 years old with Graves' hyperthyroidism that later progressed to Graves' ophthalmopathy. The chain is encoded by TRBV29-1 joined to TRBJ1-1; no D gene is confidently identified. Sequencing was performed on blood. Read as DNA, the sequence is TGCAGCGTGGACGAGGAGAACACTGAAGCTTTCCTT. Its translation is CSVDEENTEAFL.